These 19 T cell receptor beta chains were sequenced from one sample in a study of cytomegalovirus exposure and HLA in healthy donors. PCR used 60 Vbeta primers and 13 Jbeta primers. Clones were read by immunoSEQ multiplex PCR, and TCRdb kept only the in-frame ones, dropping some. The sample carries approximately 210,000 clones, 75% to 80% recorded once. Sequences were obtained from PBMCs. These receptors originate from a male donor in good health and CMV-seronegative.

The V gene is TRBV14, the J gene TRBJ2-7, with TRBD1 identical over 7 bases. V shed 4 bases and J 2 bases; nucleotides not matched to a gene: 11. CDR1 and CDR2 (germline): SGHDN, FVKESK. This CDR3 comprises 16 residues. The CDR3 nucleotides are TGTGCCAGCAGCCCCCACGTCGGGGACAGTACCTACGAGCAGTACTTC. Translated: CASSPHVGDSTYEQYF.

V is TRBV9 and J is TRBJ2-3; D is ambiguous. CDR1 is SGDLS and CDR2 is YYNGEE in the germline V gene. The ends were cut back, 5 bases at V and 2 bases at J, with 12 bases in the middle. The CDR3 has 14 amino acids. The CDR3: CASSTRGDTDTQYF. CDR3 DNA: TGTGCCAGCAGTACACGAGGCGACACAGATACGCAGTATTTT.

The rearrangement joins TRBV19 to TRBJ1-1; D remains ambiguous. V lost 0 bases and J lost 7, with 9 bases in between. Germline-derived CDR1 and CDR2 are LNHDA and SQIVND (reference sequence). The CDR3 runs 13 residues. Here the CDR3 DNA reads TGTGCCAGTAGTATAGAGGAGGGCTTTGAAGCTTTCTTT. Protein sequence: CASSIEEGFEAFF. The entire variable domain, with the rest obtained from reference TRBV19 and TRBJ1-1, is as follows: DGGITQSPKYLFRKEGQNVTLSCEQNLNHDAMYWYRQDPGQGLRLIYYSQIVNDFQKGDIAEGYSVSREKKESFPLTVTSAQKNPTAFYLCASSIEEGFEAFFGQGTRLTVV.

The chain combines TRBV5-1 with TRBJ1-2, with D tentatively TRBD1 (5 bases). The CDR3 is made up of 14 amino acids. The ends were cut back, 0 bases at V and 3 bases at J, with 9 bases in the middle. Germline CDR1 is SGHRS and CDR2 is YFSETQ. CDR3 loop: CASSLEGDYYGYTF. The CDR3 region has the DNA TGCGCCAGCAGCTTGGAAGGGGACTACTATGGCTACACCTTC. Supplemented by reference TRBV5-1 and TRBJ1-2, the full variable domain reads KAGVTQTPRYLIKTRGQQVTLSCSPISGHRSVSWYQQTPGQGLQFLFEYFSETQRNKGNFPGRFSGRQFSNSRSEMNVSTLELGDSALYLCASSLEGDYYGYTFGSGTRLTVV.

V usage is TRBV28 and J usage is TRBJ2-1, with 7 positions matching TRBD1. Germline trimming cut 5 bases from V and 5 bases from J; bases unmatched to any gene: 6. From germline, CDR1 is MDHEN and CDR2 SYDVKM. CDR3 length: 14 amino acids. CDR3 protein: CASSPTGKNNEQFF. The CDR3 coding sequence is TGTGCCAGCAGTCCGACAGGGAAGAACAATGAGCAGTTCTTC.

The J gene is TRBJ2-3, the V gene TRBV5-1, with a tentative D call TRBD2 (7 bases). V dropped 4 bases and J dropped 4 bases, with 19 bases sitting between them. The CDR3 is 16 amino acids. Looked up from germline, CDR1 is SGHRS and CDR2 is YFSETQ. For the CDR3, the DNA is TGCGCCAGCAGCCCGGGGCGGGGGCTAGCGGCAGATACGCAGTATTTT. Encoded protein: CASSPGRGLAADTQYF.

V and J are TRBV30 and TRBJ2-7, with D perhaps TRBD1 (5 bases). Germline CDR1 reads GTSNPN; CDR2 reads SVGIG (reference sequence). Trimming removed 3 bases from V and 6 bases from J, with 12 bases in between. The CDR3 is made up of 12 amino acids. CDR3 sequence reads: CAWRWAGIEQYF. CDR3 nucleotide sequence: TGTGCCTGGAGGTGGGCAGGGATCGAGCAGTACTTC.

This clone was counted between two and nine times. The J gene is TRBJ2-3, the V gene TRBV4-1; TRBD1 is a possible D gene (6 bases). The germline V gene encodes CDR1 MGHRA and CDR2 YSYEKL. Between the trimmed V and J ends, which lost 0 bases and 1 base, there was a span of 14 bases. CDR3 length: 17 amino acids. The CDR3 nucleotides read TGCGCCAGCAGCCAAGATCTTAAGGGGGACCGCACAGATACGCAGTATTTT. Translation: CASSQDLKGDRTDTQYF.

V gene TRBV6-1 combines with J gene TRBJ1-5, with D possibly being TRBD1 (5 bases). CDR1 and CDR2 (germline): MNHNS, SASEGT. The germline V and J ends were trimmed by 3 bases and 6 bases, with 15 bases remaining between them. The length of the CDR3 is 15 residues. The DNA of the CDR3 is TGTGCCAGCAGTGAGGGTCGCGGGGGGGGTCAGCCCCAGCATTTT. The encoded protein is CASSEGRGGGQPQHF.

The chain links TRBV12-5 to TRBJ2-1, with a possible D match to TRBD2 (6 bases). The CDR3 extends over 14 amino acids. With 1 base removed from V and 9 bases from J, the gap between germline ends came to 13 bases. Germline lookup yields CDR1 LGHNT and CDR2 FRNRAP. Here the CDR3 DNA reads TGTGCTAGTGGTTTGGGGGTACTGGAGGGTGAGCAGTTCTTC. Translation: CASGLGVLEGEQFF.

This rearrangement joins TRBV5-5 to TRBJ2-5; TRBD1 aligns across 7 bases. The V gene's germline CDR1 is SGHKS and CDR2 YYEKEE (reference sequence). V was pared by 5 bases and J by 5 bases, with 3 bases of the junction left unmatched. The CDR3 contains 12 residues. The CDR3 loop reads CASRQTGETQYF. Written as DNA, the CDR3 is TGTGCCAGCAGGCAGACAGGGGAGACCCAGTACTTC.

CDR3 in DNA: TGTGCCAGCAGCGCCGACAGGGCAAACTACGAGCAGTACTTC. This gives the protein CASSADRANYEQYF. V and J are TRBV7-2 and TRBJ2-7; 7 bases line up with TRBD1. There are 14 residues in the CDR3. The trim removed 5 bases at V and 3 bases at J, leaving 7 bases unmatched. The V gene's germline CDR1 is SGHTA and CDR2 FQGNSA.

The rearrangement links TRBV5-1 to TRBJ2-7, with 8 bases identical to TRBD2. This CDR3 comprises 14 residues. Germline trimming cut 0 bases from V and 3 bases from J; bases unmatched to any gene: 2. Looked up from germline, CDR1 is SGHRS and CDR2 is YFSETQ. The CDR3 is CASSLELAGYEQYF. The DNA of the CDR3 is TGCGCCAGCAGCTTGGAGCTAGCGGGCTACGAGCAGTACTTC.

The CDR3 nucleotides read TGTGCCTGGAGTCTGCAGGATCACTACGAGCAGTACTTC. Protein sequence: CAWSLQDHYEQYF. The gene calls are TRBV30 and TRBJ2-7; no clear D gene. Germline V gives CDR1 GTSNPN, CDR2 SVGIG (reference sequence). The CDR3 extends over 13 amino acids. V lost 2 bases to trimming and J lost 3 bases, with 11 bases between them.

The rearrangement joins TRBV28 to TRBJ1-2; 7 bases are a match to TRBD1. This CDR3 is built from 14 residues. In germline, CDR1 is MDHEN, CDR2 SYDVKM. Losses at the gene ends were 1 base for V and 8 bases for J; bases not matched to a gene: 7. CDR3 protein: CASSLFTGVEGYTF. In DNA, the CDR3 is TGTGCCAGCAGTTTATTCACAGGGGTGGAAGGCTACACCTTC.

In DNA, the CDR3 is TGTGCCAGCAGCAACGACTACTTACTAGCCCAGTCCCCTTCCTACGAGCAGTACTTC. The encoded protein is CASSNDYLLAQSPSYEQYF. The chain couples TRBV21-1 to TRBJ2-7; no DNA check was done on the table's D call, TRBD2. TRBV21-1 is a pseudogene locus. The CDR3 covers 19 residues.

The table lists this clone with a count of one. V and J are TRBV7-3 and TRBJ2-3, with 8 bases that match TRBD2. Looked up from germline, CDR1 is SGHTA and CDR2 is FQGTGA. V was clipped by 5 bases and J by 4 bases; unmatched bases: 8. This CDR3 contains 15 residues. CDR3 bases: TGTGCCAGCAGCCCCAAGCGGGGGACGGCAGATACGCAGTATTTT. It translates to CASSPKRGTADTQYF.

Remarks on this clone: The sample has other DNA sequences that encode this CDR3 too. Here the CDR3 DNA reads TGTGCCAGCAGCTTAGGGGGACAGGGCAACGAGCAGTACTTC. Protein sequence: CASSLGGQGNEQYF. The chain joins TRBV7-9 to TRBJ2-7, with 9 positions matching TRBD1. V shed 1 base and J 5 bases; nucleotides not matched to a gene: 3. The CDR3 is 14 amino acids. Germline V lookup: CDR1 SEHNR, CDR2 FQNEAQ (reference sequence). Based on the CDR3 plus reference TRBV7-9 and TRBJ2-7, the full variable domain is DTGVSQNPRHKITKRGQNVTFRCDPISEHNRLYWYRQTLGQGPEFLTYFQNEAQLEKSRLLSDRFSAERPKGSFSTLEIQRTEQGDSAMYLCASSLGGQGNEQYFGPGTRLTVT.

The chain employs TRBV7-2 and TRBJ2-5; TRBD2 matches 11 bases. Germline values: CDR1 SGHTA, CDR2 FQGNSA. Trimming at V came to 6 bases and at J to 2 bases, leaving 14 bases not matched to a gene. There are 18 residues in the CDR3. The CDR3 DNA follows: TGTGCCAGCAGTCAGGGGGCGGTAGCGGGGGGGAAACAAGAGACCCAGTACTTC. It is translated as CASSQGAVAGGKQETQYF.